The rows below give T cell receptor beta chains drawn from one sample of a study of radiation and T cells in renal cell carcinoma. Generated by immunoSEQ multiplex PCR, the TCRdb table keeps only in-frame clones and is missing some. The sample has 150,000 or so clones; around 90% are singletons. Sequenced here: blood, sampled from a patient whose treatment included radiotherapy and nephrectomy. The receptor source for this set is a woman in her forties or fifties with renal cell carcinoma. Both conserved end residues are part of each CDR3. The order of the fields is CDR3 protein, CDR3 DNA, J gene, D gene, clone size, V gene. D genes are given only for firm matches. Some rows mark clone size as missing; the rest say once, few, many or name a class of expanded clone.

CDR3: CASKRGGTGRTETQYF
DNA: TGTGCCAGCAAGCGGGGCGGGACAGGGCGTACGGAGACCCAGTACTTC
J: TRBJ2-5
D: TRBD1
size: NA
V: TRBV25-1

CDR3: CAWSPGPSSYNEQFF
DNA: TGTGCCTGGAGCCCGGGACCCAGCTCCTACAATGAGCAGTTCTTC
J: TRBJ2-1
D: NA
size: once
V: TRBV30

CDR3: CASSEEGFSGNTIYF
DNA: TGTGCCAGCAGTGAAGAGGGGTTCTCTGGAAACACCATATATTTT
J: TRBJ1-3
D: NA
size: NA
V: TRBV2

CDR3: CASKRENVVNTEAFF
DNA: TGTGCCAGCAAGAGGGAAAACGTGGTGAACACTGAAGCTTTCTTT
J: TRBJ1-1
D: NA
size: NA
V: TRBV2

CDR3: CASSTGQHGYTF
DNA: TGTGCCAGCAGCACCGGACAGCATGGCTACACCTTC
J: TRBJ1-2
D: NA
size: NA
V: TRBV9

CDR3: CASRRLAAGELFF
DNA: TGTGCCAGCAGGCGACTAGCGGCCGGGGAGCTGTTTTTT
J: TRBJ2-2
D: TRBD2
size: NA
V: TRBV7-2

CDR3: CASSVDTGNTEAFF
DNA: TGCGCCAGCAGCGTCGATACAGGGAATACTGAAGCTTTCTTT
J: TRBJ1-1
D: NA
size: once
V: TRBV5-1

CDR3: CASSFGTGPPEQYF
DNA: TGTGCCAGCAGCTTCGGGACAGGGCCGCCCGAGCAGTACTTC
J: TRBJ2-7
D: TRBD1
size: NA
V: TRBV11-2

CDR3: CASSGGTGNIQYF
DNA: TGTGCCAGCAGTGGAGGGACTGGAAACATTCAGTACTTC
J: TRBJ2-4
D: NA
size: NA
V: TRBV2

CDR3: CASSSPGSEKLFF
DNA: TGTGCCAGCAGCTCACCGGGGAGTGAAAAACTGTTTTTT
J: TRBJ1-4
D: NA
size: few
V: TRBV5-4